The clone carrying this T cell receptor (beta chain) was observed many times. Its antigen is undetermined. These data originate in a study of response to subunit inactivated influenza vaccine. Points from the study as a whole: Authors proposed each seasonal influenza vaccination draws in few new T cells.

This CDR3 is built from 15 residues. Trimming cost V 5 bases and J 0 bases, with 11 bases left between them. The germline gives CDR1 KGHDR, CDR2 SFDVKD. TCRdb re-called the RT-PCR reads through MiXCR, storing one row per CDR3 protein. The table includes over 800,000 distinct CDR3 sequences, over 20% detected once. The origin of this receptor is a man aged 50 or older who received an inactivated influenza vaccine. This chain joins TRBV24-1 and TRBJ2-3, with D perhaps TRBD1 (5 bases). Source: PBMCs from blood, taken 4 to 6 days after vaccination. CDR3 DNA: TGTGCCACCAGTGGCCGACAGATTAGCACAGATACGCAGTATTTT. Its protein is CATSGRQISTDTQYF.